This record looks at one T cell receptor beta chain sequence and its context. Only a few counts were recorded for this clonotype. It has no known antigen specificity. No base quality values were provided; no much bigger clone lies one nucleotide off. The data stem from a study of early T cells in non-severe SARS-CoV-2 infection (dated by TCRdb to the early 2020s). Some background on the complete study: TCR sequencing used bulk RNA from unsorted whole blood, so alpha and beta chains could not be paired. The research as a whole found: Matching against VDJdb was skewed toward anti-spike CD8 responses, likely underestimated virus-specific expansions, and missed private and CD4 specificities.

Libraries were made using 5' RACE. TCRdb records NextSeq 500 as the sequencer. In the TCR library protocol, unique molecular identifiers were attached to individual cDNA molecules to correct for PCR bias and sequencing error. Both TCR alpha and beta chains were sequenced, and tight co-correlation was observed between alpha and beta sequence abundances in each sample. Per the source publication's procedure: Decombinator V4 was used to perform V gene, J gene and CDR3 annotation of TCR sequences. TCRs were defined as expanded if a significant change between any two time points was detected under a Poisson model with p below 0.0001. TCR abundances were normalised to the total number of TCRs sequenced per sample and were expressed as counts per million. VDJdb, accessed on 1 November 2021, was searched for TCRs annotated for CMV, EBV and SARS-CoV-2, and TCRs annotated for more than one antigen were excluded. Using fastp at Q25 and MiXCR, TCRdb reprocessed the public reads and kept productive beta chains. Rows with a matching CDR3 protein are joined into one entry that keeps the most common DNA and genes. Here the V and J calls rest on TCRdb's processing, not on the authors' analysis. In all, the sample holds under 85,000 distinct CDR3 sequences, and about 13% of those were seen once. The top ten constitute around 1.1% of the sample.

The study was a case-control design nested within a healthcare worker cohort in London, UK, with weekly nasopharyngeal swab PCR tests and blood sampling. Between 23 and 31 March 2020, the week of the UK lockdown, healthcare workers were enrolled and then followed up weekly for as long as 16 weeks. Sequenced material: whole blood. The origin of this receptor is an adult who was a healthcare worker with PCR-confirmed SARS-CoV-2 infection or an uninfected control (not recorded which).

The CDR3 here reads CASSIRDRGYEQYF. In nucleotides, the sequence is TGTGCCAGCAGCATCCGGGACAGGGGTTACGAGCAGTACTTC. The chain employs TRBV7-9 and TRBJ2-7, and TRBD1 matches 10 of the central bases. The CDR3 has 14 amino acids, counting the end cysteine and phenylalanine. CDR3 DNA only is kept here, 42 bases in frame from base 1. The germline V gene (reference sequence) provides CDR1 SEHNR and CDR2 FQNEAQ. The germline V end is reduced by 5 bases and the J end by 4 bases; junction bases left unmatched: 5.